Each of the 28 T cell receptor beta chains below was sequenced from the same sample in a study of a mutant IDH1 vaccine in newly diagnosed glioma. The time point here: week 47, end of study. Alongside topical imiquimod, each dose of vaccine comprised 300 ug of mutant IDH1 20-mer peptide. For these TCRs, the target antigens are not known. TCRdb's copy holds only in-frame clones and misses some; the assay was immunoSEQ multiplex PCR. The table includes about 34,000 clones, about 86% detected once. Sequencing was performed on PBMCs, taken from a glioma patient whose treatment included an IDH1 peptide vaccine. Receptor source: a woman aged 25 to 39 with glioma.

The chain uses TRBV25-1 and TRBJ2-5, with TRBD1 matching 7 bases. Per germline, CDR1 MGHDK and CDR2 SYGVNS. This CDR3 comprises 15 residues. V lost 0 bases, J lost 4 bases, and 5 bases stayed unmatched. In nucleotides, the CDR3 is TGTGCCAGCAGTGAATATCTACAGGGGCCAGAGACCCAGTACTTC. Translated, it gives CASSEYLQGPETQYF.

The chain recombines TRBV7-9 with TRBJ2-5; 8 bases line up with TRBD1. The CDR3 is 14 amino acids. In germline, CDR1 is SEHNR, CDR2 FQNEAQ (reference sequence). V lost 5 bases, J lost 5 bases, and 7 bases stayed unmatched. CDR3 in amino acids: CASSPWTGRETQYF. CDR3 nucleotide sequence: TGTGCCAGCAGCCCCTGGACAGGGCGGGAGACCCAGTACTTC.

The rearrangement uses TRBV30 and TRBJ2-6; D gene uncertain. Germline V gene sequence: CDR1 GTSNPN, CDR2 SVGIG (reference sequence). The CDR3 spans 12 residues. The V end was cut by 4 bases, the J end by 2 bases, with 3 bases between. The CDR3 protein is CAWTPGANVLTF. The CDR3 bases are TGTGCCTGGACCCCTGGGGCCAACGTCCTGACTTTC. Drawing the rest from reference TRBV30 and TRBJ2-6, the complete variable domain is SQTIHQWPATLVQPVGSPLSLECTVEGTSNPNLYWYRQAAGRGLQLLFYSVGIGQISSEVPQNLSASRPQDRQFILSSKKLLLSDSGFYLCAWTPGANVLTFGAGSRLTVL.

The V and J genes are TRBV6-6 and TRBJ2-3; 7 nucleotides agree with TRBD2. The CDR3 loop spans 15 amino acids. Germline trimming cut 6 bases from V and 2 bases from J; bases unmatched to any gene: 8. Germline CDR1 and CDR2: MNHNY and SVGAGI (reference sequence). The CDR3 DNA is TGTGCCAGCAGCCCCCCAGCGGGGCCCACAGATACGCAGTATTTT. Amino acid sequence: CASSPPAGPTDTQYF.

The rearrangement joins TRBV4-1 to TRBJ2-3; 11 bases line up with TRBD2. J lost 6 bases, V lost 5 bases, and 10 bases had no gene match. The CDR3 covers 16 residues. The V gene's germline CDR1 is MGHRA and CDR2 YSYEKL. The DNA of the CDR3 is TGCGCCAGCAGCTATCCCGGGCTAGCGGGGGGTGATACGCAGTATTTT. Protein: CASSYPGLAGGDTQYF.

The chain carries TRBV19 and TRBJ1-5, with D perhaps TRBD1 (5 bases). The CDR3 has 12 residues. In germline, CDR1 is LNHDA, CDR2 SQIVND (reference sequence). Trimming cost V 5 bases and J 6 bases, with 8 bases left between them. The CDR3 nucleotides read TGTGCCAGTAGTCAGGGATCTCAGCCCCAGCATTTT. Protein: CASSQGSQPQHF.

The chain joins TRBV4-2 to TRBJ1-5; TRBD1 matches 8 bases. CDR1 is LGHNA and CDR2 is YNFKEQ in the germline V gene. CDR3 size: 17 residues. Germline trimming cut 0 bases from V and 0 bases from J; bases unmatched to any gene: 4. CDR3 in DNA: TGTGCCAGCAGCCAAGAGGAGCAGGGGGCTAGCAATCAGCCCCAGCATTTT. Protein: CASSQEEQGASNQPQHF.

The V call is TRBV5-1, the J call TRBJ2-7; no clear D. The V end lost 3 bases, the J end lost 3 bases, and 13 bases lay between the germline ends. The CDR3 is made up of 14 amino acids. CDR1 and CDR2 (germline): SGHRS, YFSETQ. The CDR3 sequence is CASSSTKRLYEQYF. CDR3 coding DNA: TGCGCCAGCAGCTCCACGAAAAGACTCTACGAGCAGTACTTC.

This clone was found once. The chain employs TRBV6-6 and TRBJ2-2, with a weak D call TRBD2 (5 bases). Germline loops: CDR1 MNHNY, CDR2 SVGAGI (reference sequence). V lost 7 bases and J lost 8, with 17 bases in between. The CDR3 sequence is 14 residues long. The CDR3 is CASIRRPGSGELFF. The CDR3 region has the DNA TGTGCCAGCATCCGCCGGCCGGGATCGGGGGAGCTGTTTTTT.

This clone was seen only once. J is TRBJ1-1 and V is TRBV27; D unclear. This CDR3 region has 13 residues. With 3 bases removed from V and 0 bases from J, the gap between germline ends came to 5 bases. Germline lookup yields CDR1 MNHEY and CDR2 SMNVEV (reference sequence). The CDR3 DNA sequence: TGTGCCAGCAGTTTTCTAGTGAACACTGAAGCTTTCTTT. It specifies CASSFLVNTEAFF.

The gene calls are TRBV18 and TRBJ2-5; 8 bases agree with TRBD1. Trimming cost V 5 bases and J 5 bases; bases outside gene matches: 1. This CDR3 is 12 amino acids long. Germline V gene sequence: CDR1 KGHSH, CDR2 LQKENI. CDR3 loop: CASSRQGETQYF. The CDR3, as DNA: TGTGCCAGCTCAAGACAGGGGGAGACCCAGTACTTC.

V is TRBV5-1 and J is TRBJ1-2; D gene unclear. Trimming took off 4 bases at V and 3 bases at J, with 10 bases between the two ends. Germline CDR1 and CDR2: SGHRS and YFSETQ. The CDR3 is made up of 13 amino acids. CDR3 nucleotide sequence: TGCGCCAGCAGCATGGACGGAGACTATGGCTACACCTTC. Protein sequence: CASSMDGDYGYTF. Variable domain in full (rest from reference TRBV5-1 and TRBJ1-2): KAGVTQTPRYLIKTRGQQVTLSCSPISGHRSVSWYQQTPGQGLQFLFEYFSETQRNKGNFPGRFSGRQFSNSRSEMNVSTLELGDSALYLCASSMDGDYGYTFGSGTRLTVV.

The rearrangement uses TRBV6-1 and TRBJ2-5, with TRBD2 identical over 8 bases. The germline V gene has CDR1 MNHNS and CDR2 SASEGT. The CDR3 is 14 residues long. Trimming took 8 bases from V and 8 from J; bases not matched to a gene: 13. The CDR3 DNA reads TGTGCCAGCTCATGGGCGGGACTAGAGAGAACCCAGTACTTC. Protein product: CASSWAGLERTQYF.

In DNA, the CDR3 is TGTGCCAGTAGGCCGGGACAGGGGTTTGGCCGGGCTTTCTTT. Amino acid sequence: CASRPGQGFGRAFF. The chain is built from TRBV19 and TRBJ1-1, with TRBD1 matching over 10 bases. The CDR3 has 14 residues. V dropped 6 bases and J dropped 11; count of bases not matched to a gene: 12. Germline loops: CDR1 LNHDA, CDR2 SQIVND (reference sequence).

This chain connects TRBV7-6 to TRBJ1-1; a possible D gene is TRBD1 (6 bases). Trimming shortened V by 3 bases and J by 5 bases, and 16 bases separated the two germline ends. The germline V gene has CDR1 SGHVS and CDR2 FNYEAQ. The CDR3 loop spans 15 amino acids. The CDR3 here is CASSFSDSRTTEAFF. The DNA for the CDR3 is TGTGCCAGCAGCTTTTCGGACAGCCGAACAACTGAAGCTTTCTTT.

The V and J genes are TRBV21-1 and TRBJ1-6. TRBV21-1 is a listed pseudogene. This CDR3 region has 14 residues. CDR3: CASSDSRRRSPLHF. The CDR3 DNA reads as TGTGCCAGCAGCGATTCAAGAAGGAGGTCACCCCTCCACTTT.

The genes are TRBV19 and TRBJ1-2, with D unresolved. V lost 6 bases and J lost 6, with 14 bases in between. This CDR3 is 13 amino acids long. From germline, CDR1 is LNHDA and CDR2 SQIVND (reference sequence). CDR3 sequence: CASRRKRMDGYTF. Written as DNA, the CDR3 is TGTGCCAGTAGGCGGAAGCGAATGGATGGCTACACCTTC.

The CDR3 DNA reads TGTGCCAGCAGGGGGTTGTCCGGGACTAGTGCGGAGCAGTTCTTC. It codes for CASRGLSGTSAEQFF. The chain recombines TRBV2 with TRBJ2-1; the match to TRBD2 covers 8 bases. Trimming at V came to 6 bases and at J to 10 bases, leaving 14 bases not matched to a gene. The CDR3 runs to 15 residues. From germline, CDR1 is SNHLY and CDR2 FYNNEI.

The rearrangement uses TRBV6-5 and TRBJ2-2; D call uncertain. Trimming pared 5 bases from V and 8 bases from J, leaving 18 bases between. The CDR3 loop spans 15 amino acids. Germline assignment: CDR1 MNHEY and CDR2 SVGAGI. The CDR3 reads CASSIISGSMGELFF. CDR3 bases: TGTGCCAGCAGTATCATCAGTGGGTCTATGGGGGAGCTGTTTTTT.

The V and J genes are TRBV6-1 and TRBJ2-7; no firm D call. The germline CDR1 and CDR2 sequences are MNHNS and SASEGT. The CDR3 has 11 residues. Trimming removed 5 bases at V and 4 bases at J, with 6 bases between. The CDR3 loop is CASSWMYEQYF. CDR3 bases: TGTGCCAGCAGTTGGATGTACGAGCAGTACTTC.

J is TRBJ1-2 and V is TRBV15; D is uncertain. This CDR3 contains 14 residues. Germline V lookup: CDR1 LNHNV, CDR2 YYDKDF (reference sequence). V lost 8 bases and J 2 bases, leaving 15 bases between the germline ends. CDR3 sequence reads: CATGDPGRNYGYTF. The CDR3 bases are TGTGCCACCGGTGACCCTGGGAGGAACTATGGCTACACCTTC. Together with reference TRBV15 and TRBJ1-2, the CDR3 gives the full variable domain: DAMVIQNPRYQVTQFGKPVTLSCSQTLNHNVMYWYQQKSSQAPKLLFHYYDKDFNNEADTPDNFQSRRPNTSFCFLDIRSPGLGDTAMYLCATGDPGRNYGYTFGSGTRLTVV.

The chain links TRBV4-3 to TRBJ2-3; the D is unclear. Deletions cut 1 base from V and 6 bases from J, with 8 bases between. The CDR3 spans 13 residues. The germline CDR1 and CDR2 sequences are LGHNA and YSLEER. The CDR3 sequence: CASSQGYVDTQYF. In DNA form, the CDR3 reads TGCGCCAGCAGCCAAGGTTACGTCGATACGCAGTATTTT.

The genes are TRBV4-2 and TRBJ2-5, with D tentatively TRBD2 (6 bases). There are 15 residues in the CDR3. Germline lookup yields CDR1 LGHNA and CDR2 YNFKEQ. V lost 1 base and J lost 5, with 14 bases in between. The CDR3 here is CASSQVAEWRETQYF. The DNA for the CDR3 is TGTGCCAGCAGCCAAGTAGCGGAGTGGAGGGAGACCCAGTACTTC.

V is TRBV5-1 and J is TRBJ1-6; tentatively, D is TRBD1 (6 bases). The V gene's germline CDR1 is SGHRS and CDR2 YFSETQ. The CDR3 spans 14 residues. V lost 0 bases and J 8 bases, leaving 9 bases between the germline ends. CDR3 coding DNA: TGCGCCAGCAGCTTGGGACAGGTGGATTCACCCCTCCACTTT. It translates to CASSLGQVDSPLHF. The variable domain in full, completed from reference TRBV5-1 and TRBJ1-6, reads KAGVTQTPRYLIKTRGQQVTLSCSPISGHRSVSWYQQTPGQGLQFLFEYFSETQRNKGNFPGRFSGRQFSNSRSEMNVSTLELGDSALYLCASSLGQVDSPLHFGNGTRLTVT.

This clone has only a few counts. This chain links TRBV2 with TRBJ2-2; D might be TRBD1 or TRBD2, each matching 7 bases. The CDR3 covers 16 residues. V lost 3 bases and J 7 bases, leaving 18 bases between the germline ends. Germline values: CDR1 SNHLY, CDR2 FYNNEI. DNA of the CDR3: TGTGCCAGCAGTGATAACAGGGGAGGGGGCAACGGGGAGCTGTTTTTT. As protein: CASSDNRGGGNGELFF.

The chain joins TRBV5-6 to TRBJ2-7; the match to TRBD2 covers 8 bases. In germline, CDR1 is SGHDT, CDR2 YYEEEE. V trimming: 5 bases; J trimming: 6 bases; junction bases outside the gene matches: 13. The CDR3 covers 15 residues. CDR3 amino acids: CASSFPGRGAFEQYF. As DNA, the CDR3 is TGTGCCAGCAGTTTCCCCGGGAGGGGGGCATTCGAGCAGTACTTC.

By its share, this clone is medium-sized. The rearrangement links TRBV18 to TRBJ2-7, with D maybe TRBD2 (6 bases). V dropped 5 bases and J dropped 7 bases, with 15 bases sitting between them. This CDR3 has 13 amino acids. Looked up from germline, CDR1 is KGHSH and CDR2 is LQKENI. The CDR3 loop reads CASSSTSGGEQYF. The DNA for the CDR3 is TGTGCCAGCTCATCTACCTCCGGGGGTGAGCAGTACTTC.

The sample holds a few counts of this clone. The chain links TRBV25-1 to TRBJ1-4; tentative D call: TRBD1 (5 bases). Germline lookup yields CDR1 MGHDK and CDR2 SYGVNS. V lost 3 bases and J lost 5, with 13 bases in between. The CDR3 extends over 15 amino acids. The CDR3 DNA reads TGTGCCAGCAGTGAGGGGGACTTCGCCAATGAAAAACTGTTTTTT. This encodes CASSEGDFANEKLFF.